The 27 T cell receptor beta chains presented below share a single source sample, sequenced in a study of CD8 T cells in ankylosing spondylitis. These receptors' targets are unknown. Study results and limitations: A TCR beta motif of roughly eight highly homologous variants appeared characteristic of ankylosing spondylitis blood.

In TCRdb, the 5' RACE reads were re-called with MiXCR into one record per CDR3 protein. The sample records around 390,000 distinct CDR3 sequences, around 24% being singletons. Sequencing was carried out using blood, either unsorted or a sorted T cell fraction (not recorded which). All receptors come from a male donor with ankylosing spondylitis.

This clonotype has only a few counts. The V gene is TRBV12-3 or TRBV12-4, the J gene TRBJ2-3, with D tentatively TRBD2 (5 bases). This CDR3 contains 14 residues. The V end lost 6 bases, the J end lost 2 bases, and 12 bases lay between the germline ends. The CDR3 DNA is TGTGCCAGCAGACTCGAGGGAGCCACAGATACGCAGTATTTT. It is translated as CASRLEGATDTQYF.

This clonotype was seen only a few times. This chain joins TRBV12-3 or TRBV12-4 and TRBJ1-2; the D gene is possibly TRBD1 (5 bases). The V end was cut by 0 bases, the J end by 5 bases, with 10 bases between. This CDR3 contains 14 residues. CDR3 nucleotides: TGTGCCAGCAGTTTAGCGGGGGATCGATATGGCTACACCTTC. Protein: CASSLAGDRYGYTF.

The sample holds a few counts of this clonotype. This may be a read error, as it is one base from a much larger clone. The chain uses TRBV28 and TRBJ2-1, with D maybe TRBD2 (6 bases). The CDR3 totals 12 residues. V lost 2 bases to trimming and J lost 7 bases, with 6 bases between them. Germline CDR1 reads MDHEN; CDR2 reads SYDVKM. The CDR3 DNA sequence: TGTGCCAGCAGTTTAGGGAGGAATGAGCAGTTCTTC. Its protein product is CASSLGRNEQFF.

The chain links TRBV11-3 to TRBJ2-2; D not certain. Per the germline V gene, CDR1 is SGHNT and CDR2 is YENEEA. With 0 bases removed from V and 4 bases from J, the gap between germline ends came to 6 bases. This CDR3 comprises 14 residues. As DNA, the CDR3 is TGTGCCAGCAGCTTAGATGGGGTCACCGGGGAGCTGTTTTTT. It is translated as CASSLDGVTGELFF.

This clonotype was seen a few times. This chain uses TRBV7-2 with TRBJ1-1; 7 bases fit TRBD1. The CDR3 has 14 amino acids. Germline V CDR1 and CDR2: SGHTA, FQGNSA. V shed 5 bases, J shed 1 base, and the junction held 4 bases outside the gene matches. CDR3 DNA sequence: TGTGCCAGCAGCACACAGGGGTCGAACACTGAAGCTTTCTTT. Amino acid sequence: CASSTQGSNTEAFF.

The chain is built from TRBV5-1 and TRBJ2-1; 8 positions agree with TRBD2. The V and J ends lost 4 bases and 9 bases, in that order; junction bases with no gene match: 9. CDR3 size: 14 residues. Germline V CDR1 and CDR2: SGHRS, YFSETQ. The CDR3 sequence is CASSHSGEVGEQFF. CDR3 DNA sequence: TGCGCCAGCAGCCATAGCGGGGAAGTAGGTGAGCAGTTCTTC.

The rearrangement links TRBV20-1 to TRBJ2-1; no definite D call. V gave up 0 bases and J gave up 3 bases, with 15 bases separating them. The CDR3 runs 16 residues. Looked up from germline, CDR1 is DFQATT and CDR2 is SNEGSKA (reference sequence). Here the CDR3 DNA reads TGCAGTGCTAGAGATCCTGGGCGCGAATTCTACAATGAGCAGTTCTTC. Translated: CSARDPGREFYNEQFF.

This chain connects TRBV28 to TRBJ2-7, with D possibly called TRBD1 or TRBD2 (5 bases each). V was pared by 3 bases and J by 0 bases, with 12 bases between. Looked up from germline, CDR1 is MDHEN and CDR2 is SYDVKM. There are 15 residues in the CDR3. The CDR3, as DNA: TGTGCCAGCAGTTTTCCGGGACCGAGCTCCTACGAGCAGTACTTC. It yields the protein CASSFPGPSSYEQYF.

This clonotype is a singleton in its sample. The J gene is TRBJ2-2, the V gene TRBV9; 8 nucleotides agree with TRBD2. The CDR3 runs 16 residues. With V trimmed by 0 bases and J by 3 bases, 4 bases remained unmatched. Germline V CDR1 and CDR2: SGDLS, YYNGEE. For the CDR3, the DNA is TGTGCCAGCAGCGTAGCGAGCGGGAGCGACACCGGGGAGCTGTTTTTT. Protein sequence: CASSVASGSDTGELFF.

There are a few counts of this clonotype. The chain recombines TRBV2 with TRBJ2-1; 10 bases map to TRBD2. This CDR3 has 13 amino acids. Trimming at V came to 10 bases and at J to 4 bases, leaving 4 bases not matched to a gene. CDR1 and CDR2 from the germline V gene are SNHLY and FYNNEI. The CDR3: CATGSGRYNEQFF. Written as DNA, the CDR3 is TGTGCCACCGGTAGCGGGAGGTACAATGAGCAGTTCTTC.

The CDR3 region has the DNA TGTGCCAGCAGCCAGACGACAGGGGGTCCCAATGAGCAGTTCTTC. As protein: CASSQTTGGPNEQFF. This chain links TRBV28 with TRBJ2-1; 9 bases agree with TRBD1. The CDR3 has 15 amino acids. The V segment lost 6 bases and the J segment 6 bases; nucleotides outside the gene matches: 9. Germline-derived CDR1 and CDR2 are MDHEN and SYDVKM.

J is TRBJ2-1 and V is TRBV9; the match to TRBD2 covers 11 bases. CDR1 and CDR2 (germline): SGDLS, YYNGEE. V shed 0 bases and J 4 bases; nucleotides not matched to a gene: 6. This CDR3 is built from 17 residues. The CDR3 loop reads CASSVDVAGGQYNEQFF. In DNA, the CDR3 is TGTGCCAGCAGCGTAGATGTAGCGGGAGGGCAATACAATGAGCAGTTCTTC.

This rearrangement joins TRBV7-3 to TRBJ2-5; TRBD2 agrees at 11 bases. With 5 bases clipped from V and 3 bases from J, the junction kept 5 bases outside the gene matches. Germline CDR1 reads SGHTA; CDR2 reads FQGTGA. The CDR3 runs to 15 residues. CDR3 DNA: TGTGCCAGCAGCAGGGGACTAGCGGTTAAAGAGACCCAGTACTTC. Translating gives CASSRGLAVKETQYF.

This clonotype was seen only a few times. The gene calls are TRBV7-9 and TRBJ1-3, with D uncertain. Germline CDR1 reads SEHNR; CDR2 reads FQNEAQ (reference sequence). The V end lost 0 bases, the J end lost 0 bases, and 3 bases lay between the germline ends. The CDR3 totals 14 residues. The CDR3 protein is CASSLAVSGNTIYF. CDR3 DNA sequence: TGTGCCAGCAGCTTAGCTGTCTCTGGAAACACCATATATTTT.

In its sample, this clonotype was seen once. The chain joins TRBV6-5 to TRBJ2-7, with 12 bases fitting TRBD2. The ends lost 0 bases at V and 7 bases at J; junction bases unmatched: 10. The CDR3 runs 17 residues. In germline, CDR1 is MNHEY, CDR2 SVGAGI. CDR3 DNA sequence: TGTGCCAGCAGTTACTCGGGGCTAGCGGGAGGGCCGCGGGAGCAGTACTTC. This sequence encodes CASSYSGLAGGPREQYF.

J is TRBJ2-1 and V is TRBV6-4; 8 nucleotides match TRBD2. V shed 5 bases, J shed 9 bases, and the junction held 9 bases outside the gene matches. The CDR3 is made up of 14 amino acids. Germline CDR1 MRHNA, CDR2 SNTAGT. As DNA, the CDR3 is TGTGCCAGCAGTCTCAGCGGGAGAGTCAGTGAGCAGTTCTTC. Translation gives CASSLSGRVSEQFF.

In this sample, this clonotype turned up a few times. The chain is built from TRBV20-1 and TRBJ1-1; the D is unclear. The length of the CDR3 is 15 residues. The germline V and J ends were trimmed by 0 bases and 1 base, with 12 bases remaining between them. CDR1 and CDR2 from the germline V gene are DFQATT and SNEGSKA (reference sequence). The chain's CDR3 is CSARDLVRTNTEAFF. The CDR3 coding sequence is TGCAGTGCTAGAGATCTCGTCAGGACGAACACTGAAGCTTTCTTT.

This clonotype showed up just a few times. This chain joins TRBV7-3 and TRBJ2-2, with 10 bases identical to TRBD2. This CDR3 comprises 14 residues. The germline CDR1 and CDR2 sequences are SGHTA and FQGTGA. The J segment lost 7 bases and the V segment lost 3 bases, leaving 2 bases of the junction unmatched. The CDR3 region is CASSFRTSGGELFF. The CDR3 DNA is TGTGCCAGCAGCTTTAGGACTAGCGGCGGGGAGCTGTTTTTT.

The V gene is TRBV12-3 or TRBV12-4, the J gene TRBJ1-4; D might be TRBD1 (5 bases). V was clipped by 6 bases and J by 6 bases, with 14 bases between them. This CDR3 is built from 14 residues. The CDR3 loop reads CASSLTDSYEKLFF. As DNA, the CDR3 is TGTGCCAGCAGCCTGACAGATTCATATGAAAAACTGTTTTTT.

There are a few counts of this clonotype. The chain uses TRBV20-1 and TRBJ2-1, with 9 positions matching TRBD1. The CDR3 loop spans 14 amino acids. The ends lost 5 bases at V and 4 bases at J; junction bases unmatched: 6. The germline V gene encodes CDR1 DFQATT and CDR2 SNEGSKA (reference sequence). CDR3 nucleotides: TGCAGTGCTCGTACAGGGGGCGCTTACAATGAGCAGTTCTTC. Translation: CSARTGGAYNEQFF.

The chain joins TRBV10-3 to TRBJ2-5; TRBD2 agrees at 10 bases. The V gene's germline CDR1 is ENHRY and CDR2 SYGVKD. The ends lost 4 bases at V and 2 bases at J; junction bases unmatched: 4. CDR3 length: 15 residues. CDR3: CAISVSAGGQETQYF. CDR3 DNA: TGTGCCATCAGTGTGTCAGCGGGAGGGCAAGAGACCCAGTACTTC.

The sample holds a few counts of this clonotype. CDR3 DNA sequence: TGTGCCAGCAGCCAAGGGACTAGCGGGAGCAACGGTGAGCAGTTCTTC. Translated: CASSQGTSGSNGEQFF. This rearrangement joins TRBV3-1 to TRBJ2-1, with 13 positions matching TRBD2. After removal of 1 base from V and 9 bases from J, the junction contained 6 bases not matched to a gene. This CDR3 comprises 16 residues. Germline assignment: CDR1 LGHDT and CDR2 YNNKEL (reference sequence).

This rearrangement joins TRBV6-1 to TRBJ2-1, with D perhaps matching TRBD1 or TRBD2 (5 bases each). This CDR3 has 15 residues. CDR1 and CDR2 from the germline V gene are MNHNS and SASEGT. V shed 8 bases and J shed 0 bases, with 14 bases lying between them. This chain's CDR3 is CASPKGGHSYNEQFF. The CDR3 DNA follows: TGTGCCAGCCCGAAAGGAGGACACTCCTACAATGAGCAGTTCTTC.

This chain links TRBV5-5 with TRBJ1-1; no clear D. Between the trimmed V and J ends, which lost 7 bases and 0 bases, there was a span of 13 bases. Germline V gene sequence: CDR1 SGHKS, CDR2 YYEKEE (reference sequence). The CDR3 length is 14 residues. DNA of the CDR3: TGTGCCAGCGTACTTCTGGGTTTGAACACTGAAGCTTTCTTT. Translating gives CASVLLGLNTEAFF.

The CDR3 sequence is CASSYLGQPGTEAFF. DNA of the CDR3: TGTGCCAGCAGTTACCTCGGACAGCCTGGGACTGAAGCTTTCTTT. The genes are TRBV6-5 and TRBJ1-1, with D perhaps TRBD1 (6 bases). Trimming cost V 2 bases and J 5 bases, with 15 bases left between them. From germline, CDR1 is MNHEY and CDR2 SVGAGI. The CDR3 is made up of 15 amino acids.

The sample holds a few counts of this clonotype. This CDR3 is CAWSSPGGSTGELFF. The CDR3 DNA is TGTGCCTGGAGTAGTCCAGGGGGGAGCACCGGGGAGCTGTTTTTT. This sequence joins TRBV30 and TRBJ2-2, with a possible D match to TRBD1 (7 bases). Trimming took off 2 bases at V and 4 bases at J, with 14 bases between the two ends. The V gene's germline CDR1 is GTSNPN and CDR2 SVGIG (reference sequence). The CDR3 contains 15 residues.

Ten or more counts support this clonotype. The CDR3 spells CSATAGEVNTEAFF. As DNA, the CDR3 is TGCAGTGCCACCGCAGGGGAAGTGAACACTGAAGCTTTCTTT. This sequence joins TRBV29-1 and TRBJ1-1; TRBD1 might be the D (6 bases). This CDR3 comprises 14 residues. CDR1 SQVTM and CDR2 ANQGSEA come from the germline V gene.